The sequence of this T cell receptor beta chain was determined in a study of T cells in Graves' hyperthyroidism and ophthalmopathy. CDR1 and CDR2 (germline): SEHNR, FQNEAQ (reference sequence). The CDR3 runs 14 residues. V lost 1 base and J 7 bases, leaving 10 bases between the germline ends. Regions amplified from RNA transcripts were the TCR beta CDR3 regions. TCR CDR3 underwent first-round RT-PCR with the HTBI primer set. TCRdb re-called the multiplex PCR reads through MiXCR, storing one row per CDR3 protein. Altogether around 620,000 distinct CDR3 sequences are present, approximately 15% being singletons, with the ten largest covering roughly 7.1%.

Sequenced material: blood. This receptor was identified in a woman aged 18-29 years with Graves' ophthalmopathy. The J gene is TRBJ1-4, the V gene TRBV7-9; no clear D. The CDR3 region is CASSLGGSLEKLFF. CDR3 sequence (DNA): TGTGCCAGCAGCTTAGGGGGAAGTCTTGAAAAACTGTTTTTT.